This T cell receptor (beta chain) emerged from a study of blood T cells in healthy people across ages. Primed by a sample-barcoded 5' primer and a J-beta primer mix, a second PCR proceeded for roughly 6 to 12 cycles. MiXCR, applied by TCRdb to the 5' RACE reads, yields one record per CDR3 protein. The table shows about 1.5 million distinct CDR3 sequences, with approximately 42% occurring only once. The sample, approximately 10 milliliters of peripheral blood, was drawn from each donor. No fewer than 6 million PBMCs went into each sample. V was trimmed by 1 base and J by 3 bases, leaving 10 bases between them. Germline CDR1 is SEHNR and CDR2 is FQNEAQ (reference sequence). The CDR3 is 15 residues long.

This clonotype was sampled from a woman between 18 and 29 years old in good health. Sequencing input: blood. The chain is built from TRBV7-9 and TRBJ2-1; D call uncertain. The CDR3 bases are TGTGCCAGCAGCTTAGTTGTAGGGTTCTACAATGAGCAGTTCTTC. Translating gives CASSLVVGFYNEQFF.